This TCR beta chain stems from a study of monozygotic twins with inflammatory bowel disease. From germline, CDR1 is SGHDT and CDR2 YYEEEE. This CDR3 comprises 18 residues. With eight separate reactions per sample, the authors made cDNA. With the 5' RACE reads reprocessed, TCRdb shows one record per CDR3 protein and no DNA. The sample has some 190,000 distinct CDR3 sequences. The sequence came from a human donor with ulcerative colitis or Crohn's disease, or a healthy co-twin of an affected twin (not recorded which). This chain connects TRBV5-6 to TRBJ2-3; TCRdb's D gene call, TRBD1, goes unchecked for lack of DNA. What was sequenced was blood. The CDR3: CASSHVVTYHRGTDTQYF.